The rows below give T cell receptor beta chains drawn from one sample of a study of CD8 T cells in Susac syndrome. Each CDR3 protein is one row after TCRdb ran MiXCR on the immunoSEQ multiplex PCR reads. The sample has 350,000 to 550,000 distinct CDR3 sequences, 75% to 90% seen once. The sequenced sample was CD8+ T cells from PBMCs. Receptor source: a human donor with multiple sclerosis. Both conserved end residues are trimmed from each CDR3. Not all rows give a size; the values are once, few, many and, for expanded clones, a class.

v_call: TRBV2; clone_size: -; j_call: TRBJ2-3; cdr3_aa: ASSVPSGTTDTQY
v_call: TRBV5-4; clone_size: -; j_call: TRBJ2-7; cdr3_aa: ASSLSSTHEQY
v_call: TRBV6-1; clone_size: -; j_call: TRBJ1-3; cdr3_aa: ASMDRYPPGNTIY
v_call: TRBV10-3; clone_size: -; j_call: TRBJ2-1; cdr3_aa: AISEVKGPYNEQF
v_call: TRBV28; clone_size: -; j_call: TRBJ2-7; cdr3_aa: ASSLTSAGEPYEQY
v_call: TRBV6-1; clone_size: -; j_call: TRBJ2-7; cdr3_aa: ASSRVLPEQY
v_call: TRBV3-1; clone_size: -; j_call: TRBJ1-1; cdr3_aa: ASRLTHEGWNTEAF
v_call: TRBV19; clone_size: -; j_call: TRBJ2-6; cdr3_aa: ASSIRTGGTRSGANVLT
v_call: TRBV6-5; clone_size: few; j_call: TRBJ1-1; cdr3_aa: ASSLPGLNTEAF
v_call: TRBV28; clone_size: -; j_call: TRBJ2-7; cdr3_aa: ASSQPRNRGEQY
v_call: TRBV7-9; clone_size: -; j_call: TRBJ2-3; cdr3_aa: ASSSPGFAAPREQY